A selection of T cell receptor beta chains follows, all from one sample in a study of identical twins. TCRdb ran MiXCR on the 5' RACE reads and lists one entry per CDR3 protein. The sample lists around 240,000 distinct CDR3 sequences, roughly 7% seen once, with about 3.6% in the top ten. These same data were also listed under a study on yellow fever vaccine responses in identical twins.

Sample: memory (CD45RO+) T cells sorted from blood. The source of these receptors is a woman aged 18-29 years in good health. Each CDR3 is given with its conserved first and last residue. The order of the fields is V gene, clone size, D gene, J gene, CDR3 protein, CDR3 DNA. A D gene is named only where the DNA matches it firmly. Clone size, where shown, is once, few, many, or a class for clones that have expanded.

v_gene: TRBV20-1; abundance: .; d_gene: .; j_gene: TRBJ2-1; CDR3aa: CSARDPKTVESYNEQFF; CDR3nt: TGCAGTGCTAGAGACCCCAAAACCGTGGAATCCTACAATGAGCAGTTCTTC
v_gene: TRBV3-1; abundance: .; d_gene: TRBD1; j_gene: TRBJ2-7; CDR3aa: CASSHRDRGYEQYF; CDR3nt: TGTGCCAGCAGCCACCGGGACAGGGGTTACGAGCAGTACTTC
v_gene: TRBV4-1; abundance: few; d_gene: .; j_gene: TRBJ2-3; CDR3aa: CASSQERGTSTDTQYF; CDR3nt: TGCGCCAGCAGCCAAGAGCGGGGTACTAGCACAGATACGCAGTATTTT
v_gene: TRBV20-1; abundance: .; d_gene: TRBD1; j_gene: TRBJ2-5; CDR3aa: CSARDQEDRGRETQYF; CDR3nt: TGCAGTGCTAGAGATCAGGAAGACAGGGGGCGTGAGACCCAGTACTTC
v_gene: TRBV20-1; abundance: .; d_gene: .; j_gene: TRBJ2-1; CDR3aa: CSALRESPRMQFF; CDR3nt: TGCAGTGCTCTTCGGGAGAGCCCTAGGATGCAGTTCTTC
v_gene: TRBV24-1; abundance: many; d_gene: .; j_gene: TRBJ1-1; CDR3aa: CATSDFMRRRGNTEAFF; CDR3nt: TGTGCCACCAGTGATTTCATGAGGAGGCGGGGGAACACTGAAGCTTTCTTT
v_gene: TRBV6-1; abundance: .; d_gene: TRBD1; j_gene: TRBJ1-3; CDR3aa: CASSEARQGGNTIYF; CDR3nt: TGTGCCAGCAGTGAAGCCAGACAGGGTGGAAACACCATATATTTT
v_gene: TRBV6-5; abundance: .; d_gene: .; j_gene: TRBJ2-6; CDR3aa: CASSYNVIGWSGANVLTF; CDR3nt: TGTGCCAGCAGTTACAACGTGATAGGGTGGTCTGGGGCCAACGTCCTGACTTTC
v_gene: TRBV6-1; abundance: .; d_gene: .; j_gene: TRBJ1-1; CDR3aa: CASSVAETNTEAFF; CDR3nt: TGTGCCAGCAGTGTTGCAGAGACGAACACTGAAGCTTTCTTT
v_gene: TRBV20-1; abundance: many; d_gene: .; j_gene: TRBJ2-3; CDR3aa: CSPRGKGGTDTQYF; CDR3nt: TGCAGTCCCAGGGGGAAGGGAGGGACAGATACGCAGTATTTT
v_gene: TRBV7-9; abundance: .; d_gene: .; j_gene: TRBJ2-3; CDR3aa: CASSLSYTSTDTQYF; CDR3nt: TGTGCCAGCAGCTTAAGTTATACTAGCACAGATACGCAGTATTTT
v_gene: TRBV5-1; abundance: .; d_gene: TRBD2; j_gene: TRBJ2-3; CDR3aa: CASSPWGGSTDTQYF; CDR3nt: TGCGCCAGCAGCCCCTGGGGGGGGAGCACAGATACGCAGTATTTT
v_gene: TRBV5-1; abundance: many; d_gene: TRBD2; j_gene: TRBJ2-5; CDR3aa: CASSLGSSGQETQYF; CDR3nt: TGCGCCAGCAGCTTGGGGTCTAGCGGCCAAGAGACCCAGTACTTC
v_gene: TRBV5-6; abundance: many; d_gene: .; j_gene: TRBJ2-1; CDR3aa: CASSPNGGAAYNEQFF; CDR3nt: TGTGCCAGCAGCCCGAATGGGGGGGCAGCATACAATGAGCAGTTCTTC
v_gene: TRBV29-1; abundance: few; d_gene: .; j_gene: TRBJ2-3; CDR3aa: CSVERVNTDTQYF; CDR3nt: TGCAGCGTTGAAAGGGTAAACACAGATACGCAGTATTTT
v_gene: TRBV7-2; abundance: many; d_gene: .; j_gene: TRBJ2-1; CDR3aa: CASSPAAEGLIF; CDR3nt: TGTGCCAGCAGCCCCGCAGCAGAGGGATTGATCTTC
v_gene: TRBV12-3/TRBV12-4; abundance: few; d_gene: .; j_gene: TRBJ1-2; CDR3aa: CASRRQTYGYTF; CDR3nt: TGTGCCAGCAGGAGACAGACCTATGGCTACACCTTC
v_gene: TRBV20-1; abundance: few; d_gene: TRBD1; j_gene: TRBJ1-1; CDR3aa: CSAPYSGQGNTEAFF; CDR3nt: TGCAGTGCGCCTTATTCGGGACAGGGCAACACTGAAGCTTTCTTT
v_gene: TRBV9; abundance: few; d_gene: TRBD2; j_gene: TRBJ2-3; CDR3aa: CASSWRTSGKTDTQYF; CDR3nt: TGTGCCAGCAGCTGGCGGACTAGCGGGAAGACAGATACGCAGTATTTT
v_gene: TRBV7-8; abundance: many; d_gene: .; j_gene: TRBJ2-3; CDR3aa: CASSWRDGRTDTQYF; CDR3nt: TGTGCCAGCAGCTGGAGGGACGGGCGCACAGATACGCAGTATTTT
v_gene: TRBV6-1; abundance: few; d_gene: .; j_gene: TRBJ2-1; CDR3aa: CASKAGTYNEQFF; CDR3nt: TGTGCCAGCAAGGCGGGAACCTACAATGAGCAGTTCTTC
v_gene: TRBV28; abundance: few; d_gene: .; j_gene: TRBJ2-4; CDR3aa: CASSGQTIAKNIQYF; CDR3nt: TGTGCCAGCAGTGGGCAGACCATAGCCAAAAACATTCAGTACTTC
v_gene: TRBV20-1; abundance: .; d_gene: TRBD1; j_gene: TRBJ1-2; CDR3aa: CSARDGLLQGARFDGYTF; CDR3nt: TGCAGTGCTAGAGATGGGTTATTACAGGGGGCGAGGTTTGATGGCTACACCTTC
v_gene: TRBV6-1; abundance: .; d_gene: .; j_gene: TRBJ2-3; CDR3aa: CASSERVGGTDTQYF; CDR3nt: TGTGCCAGCAGTGAAAGGGTGGGTGGCACAGATACGCAGTATTTT
v_gene: TRBV4-1; abundance: .; d_gene: .; j_gene: TRBJ2-2; CDR3aa: CASSQDDRRSRVGTGELFF; CDR3nt: TGCGCCAGCAGCCAAGACGATCGCAGGTCTAGGGTGGGAACCGGGGAGCTGTTTTTT
v_gene: TRBV20-1; abundance: few; d_gene: TRBD2; j_gene: TRBJ2-1; CDR3aa: CSAGLAGLIDNEQFF; CDR3nt: TGCAGTGCCGGACTAGCGGGGCTGATCGACAATGAGCAGTTCTTC
v_gene: TRBV4-1; abundance: many; d_gene: .; j_gene: TRBJ1-4; CDR3aa: CASSPPFRGTNEKLFF; CDR3nt: TGCGCCAGCAGCCCCCCATTCCGGGGGACTAATGAAAAACTGTTTTTT
v_gene: TRBV3-1; abundance: few; d_gene: .; j_gene: TRBJ2-1; CDR3aa: CASSQDPTTSNEQFF; CDR3nt: TGTGCCAGCAGCCAAGACCCCACGACTAGCAATGAGCAGTTCTTC
v_gene: TRBV4-1; abundance: .; d_gene: TRBD1; j_gene: TRBJ1-4; CDR3aa: CASSQDQGANEKLFF; CDR3nt: TGCGCCAGCAGCCAAGATCAGGGGGCTAATGAAAAACTGTTTTTT
v_gene: TRBV2; abundance: few; d_gene: .; j_gene: TRBJ1-6; CDR3aa: CASMQYNSPLHF; CDR3nt: TGTGCCAGCATGCAGTATAATTCACCCCTCCACTTT
v_gene: TRBV7-6; abundance: .; d_gene: TRBD1; j_gene: TRBJ1-4; CDR3aa: CASRGQGDEKLFF; CDR3nt: TGTGCCAGCAGGGGACAGGGTGATGAAAAACTGTTTTTT
v_gene: TRBV7-2; abundance: many; d_gene: .; j_gene: TRBJ2-7; CDR3aa: CASSLAVRGSYEQYF; CDR3nt: TGTGCCAGCAGCTTAGCAGTCCGGGGGTCCTACGAGCAGTACTTC
v_gene: TRBV7-3; abundance: few; d_gene: .; j_gene: TRBJ2-5; CDR3aa: CASSSTVQETQYF; CDR3nt: TGTGCCAGCAGCTCCACAGTACAAGAGACCCAGTACTTC
v_gene: TRBV7-2; abundance: many; d_gene: .; j_gene: TRBJ1-3; CDR3aa: CASSSRGNTIYF; CDR3nt: TGTGCCAGCAGCTCCAGAGGGAACACCATATATTTT
v_gene: TRBV3-1; abundance: .; d_gene: TRBD1; j_gene: TRBJ1-2; CDR3aa: CASSPDRVNGYTF; CDR3nt: TGTGCCAGCAGCCCGGACAGGGTTAATGGCTACACCTTC
v_gene: TRBV7-2; abundance: many; d_gene: .; j_gene: TRBJ2-2; CDR3aa: CASSLIVNTGELFF; CDR3nt: TGTGCCAGCAGCTTAATAGTGAACACCGGGGAGCTGTTTTTT
v_gene: TRBV20-1; abundance: .; d_gene: .; j_gene: TRBJ2-5; CDR3aa: CSASARLGAGSQETQYF; CDR3nt: TGCAGTGCTAGTGCCCGGTTGGGGGCGGGGAGCCAAGAGACCCAGTACTTC
v_gene: TRBV7-9; abundance: few; d_gene: TRBD2; j_gene: TRBJ2-5; CDR3aa: CASSSEAGRETQYF; CDR3nt: TGTGCCAGCAGCTCAGAAGCGGGGAGGGAGACCCAGTACTTC
v_gene: TRBV7-8; abundance: .; d_gene: .; j_gene: TRBJ2-7; CDR3aa: CASSLAAHYEQYF; CDR3nt: TGTGCCAGCAGCTTAGCGGCGCACTACGAGCAGTACTTC
v_gene: TRBV27; abundance: .; d_gene: .; j_gene: TRBJ1-6; CDR3aa: CASSLQGRAYNSPLHF; CDR3nt: TGTGCCAGCAGTTTACAGGGCAGGGCCTATAATTCACCCCTCCACTTT
v_gene: TRBV6-5; abundance: many; d_gene: TRBD2; j_gene: TRBJ2-1; CDR3aa: CASSYGREVNEQFF; CDR3nt: TGTGCCAGCAGTTACGGGCGGGAGGTTAATGAGCAGTTCTTC
v_gene: TRBV10-3; abundance: few; d_gene: TRBD2; j_gene: TRBJ2-2; CDR3aa: CAIPGGLNTGELFF; CDR3nt: TGTGCCATACCCGGGGGGTTAAACACCGGGGAGCTGTTTTTT
v_gene: TRBV7-9; abundance: .; d_gene: .; j_gene: TRBJ2-7; CDR3aa: CASSFPSSYEQYF; CDR3nt: TGTGCCAGCAGCTTCCCCAGCTCCTACGAGCAGTACTTC
v_gene: TRBV12-3/TRBV12-4; abundance: many; d_gene: TRBD2; j_gene: TRBJ2-7; CDR3aa: CASRVSGRAYEQYF; CDR3nt: TGTGCCAGCAGGGTTAGCGGGAGGGCATACGAGCAGTACTTC
v_gene: TRBV10-3; abundance: many; d_gene: .; j_gene: TRBJ1-1; CDR3aa: CAISVGKDTEAFF; CDR3nt: TGTGCCATCAGTGTTGGGAAGGACACTGAAGCTTTCTTT
v_gene: TRBV10-3; abundance: .; d_gene: TRBD2; j_gene: TRBJ2-2; CDR3aa: CATRTSGTGELFF; CDR3nt: TGTGCCACTAGGACTAGCGGCACCGGGGAGCTGTTTTTT
v_gene: TRBV2; abundance: few; d_gene: .; j_gene: TRBJ2-2; CDR3aa: CASIGANTGELFF; CDR3nt: TGTGCCAGCATTGGAGCGAACACCGGGGAGCTGTTTTTT
v_gene: TRBV27; abundance: few; d_gene: .; j_gene: TRBJ2-7; CDR3aa: CASSLSAVREQYF; CDR3nt: TGTGCCAGCAGTTTATCAGCGGTCCGCGAGCAGTACTTC
v_gene: TRBV11-2; abundance: few; d_gene: TRBD1; j_gene: TRBJ1-2; CDR3aa: CASSPTGTGAYGYTF; CDR3nt: TGTGCCAGCAGCCCAACCGGGACAGGGGCTTATGGCTACACCTTC
v_gene: TRBV28; abundance: many; d_gene: TRBD2; j_gene: TRBJ2-2; CDR3aa: CASSRGGRDTGELFF; CDR3nt: TGTGCCAGCAGTCGTGGCGGGAGAGACACCGGGGAGCTGTTTTTT
v_gene: TRBV7-2; abundance: few; d_gene: TRBD2; j_gene: TRBJ2-7; CDR3aa: CASSLARLAYEQYF; CDR3nt: TGTGCCAGCAGCTTAGCCCGACTAGCGTACGAGCAGTACTTC
v_gene: TRBV5-6; abundance: many; d_gene: .; j_gene: TRBJ2-5; CDR3aa: CASSFRQGMETQYF; CDR3nt: TGTGCCAGCAGCTTTCGGCAGGGTATGGAGACCCAGTACTTC
v_gene: TRBV9; abundance: many; d_gene: .; j_gene: TRBJ2-1; CDR3aa: CASSVEGQGGNEQFF; CDR3nt: TGTGCCAGCAGCGTAGAAGGGCAGGGTGGGAATGAGCAGTTCTTC
v_gene: TRBV6-1; abundance: many; d_gene: TRBD1; j_gene: TRBJ2-3; CDR3aa: CASSGGTGDTQYF; CDR3nt: TGTGCCAGCAGTGGCGGGACAGGAGATACGCAGTATTTT
v_gene: TRBV5-5; abundance: many; d_gene: .; j_gene: TRBJ2-7; CDR3aa: CASSWQDTYEQYF; CDR3nt: TGTGCCAGCAGCTGGCAGGACACCTACGAGCAGTACTTC
v_gene: TRBV5-5; abundance: many; d_gene: TRBD2; j_gene: TRBJ2-1; CDR3aa: CASSQLAGGTYNEQFF; CDR3nt: TGTGCCAGCAGCCAATTAGCGGGAGGGACCTACAATGAGCAGTTCTTC
v_gene: TRBV5-1; abundance: many; d_gene: TRBD1; j_gene: TRBJ1-1; CDR3aa: CASSQGQTTEAFF; CDR3nt: TGCGCCAGCAGCCAGGGACAGACAACTGAAGCTTTCTTT
v_gene: TRBV29-1; abundance: many; d_gene: TRBD2; j_gene: TRBJ2-3; CDR3aa: CSVVGFSGGVADTQYF; CDR3nt: TGCAGCGTTGTTGGGTTTAGCGGGGGCGTGGCAGATACGCAGTATTTT
v_gene: TRBV12-3/TRBV12-4; abundance: many; d_gene: .; j_gene: TRBJ1-6; CDR3aa: CASSHRDSPRSLHF; CDR3nt: TGTGCCAGCAGTCATCGGGACTCCCCGAGGTCCCTCCACTTT